Following are 20 T cell receptor beta chains from one sample sequenced in a study of shared clonotypes between healthy human individuals. The data were produced by immunoSEQ multiplex PCR, yet TCRdb's version contains in-frame clones alone and is incomplete. Of under 2.5 million clones listed, roughly 90% are singletons. The sequenced sample consisted of naive CD4+ T cells from PBMCs. This sample's subset: CD45RA+ positively selected. The receptors shown here come from a man aged 18 to 35 in good health. Some clones in this sample may be carry-over from other donors' samples.

This chain links TRBV29-1 with TRBJ2-5; a weak D match, TRBD1 (6 bases). Germline assignment: CDR1 SQVTM and CDR2 ANQGSEA. The ends were cut back, 7 bases at V and 5 bases at J, with 23 bases in the middle. This CDR3 comprises 15 residues. CDR3 in amino acids: CSAGRWGQGVETQYF. Here the CDR3 DNA reads TGCAGCGCCGGAAGGTGGGGGCAGGGAGTGGAGACCCAGTACTTC.

V is TRBV6-6 and J is TRBJ2-7; the match to TRBD2 covers 7 bases. The CDR3 is 16 residues long. The junction had 7 bases not matched to a gene; V was cut back by 2 bases and J by 0 bases. Germline-derived CDR1 and CDR2 are MNHNY and SVGAGI (reference sequence). CDR3 loop: CASSYGKGGSSYEQYF. The CDR3, as DNA: TGTGCCAGCAGTTACGGGAAGGGAGGGAGCTCCTACGAGCAGTACTTC.

The rearrangement joins TRBV27 to TRBJ1-5, with 9 positions matching TRBD1. Germline trimming cut 5 bases from V and 0 bases from J; bases unmatched to any gene: 11. The germline V gene encodes CDR1 MNHEY and CDR2 SMNVEV (reference sequence). The CDR3 loop spans 18 amino acids. The CDR3: CASSPGTGFANSNQPQHF. The CDR3 DNA sequence: TGTGCCAGCAGTCCCGGGACAGGGTTTGCAAATAGCAATCAGCCCCAGCATTTT.

The V call is TRBV20-1, the J call TRBJ1-2; no firm D call. Germline CDR1 and CDR2: DFQATT and SNEGSKA (reference sequence). V was clipped by 7 bases and J by 6 bases, with 9 bases between them. The CDR3 extends over 10 amino acids. CDR3 DNA: TGCAGTGTGAGGACGGATGGCTACACCTTC. Its translation: CSVRTDGYTF.

On this clone: Other DNA sequences in this sample translate to the same CDR3. The V call is TRBV11-2, the J call TRBJ1-5; no clear D gene. The germline CDR1 and CDR2 sequences are SGHAT and FQNNGV. V was pared by 2 bases and J by 3 bases, with 5 bases between. This CDR3 region has 13 residues. The CDR3 DNA reads TGTGCCAGCAGCTTAAGCCTCAATCAGCCCCAGCATTTT. Encoded protein: CASSLSLNQPQHF. The whole variable domain, remainder taken from reference TRBV11-2 and TRBJ1-5, is EAGVAQSPRYKIIEKRQSVAFWCNPISGHATLYWYQQILGQGPKLLIQFQNNGVVDDSQLPKDRFSAERLKGVDSTLKIQPAKLEDSAVYLCASSLSLNQPQHFGDGTRLSIL.

This rearrangement joins TRBV6-1 to TRBJ2-7; the match to TRBD1 covers 7 bases. The trim removed 7 bases at V and 2 bases at J, leaving 5 bases unmatched. Germline V lookup: CDR1 MNHNS, CDR2 SASEGT. The CDR3 length is 13 residues. CDR3 region: CASNPGTAYEQYF. DNA for the CDR3: TGTGCCAGCAATCCAGGGACAGCCTACGAGCAGTACTTC.

This chain uses TRBV5-1 with TRBJ2-7; tentatively, D is TRBD1 (5 bases). Trimming left V 2 bases short and J 1 base short, with 7 bases between. The CDR3 totals 13 residues. Germline V CDR1 and CDR2: SGHRS, YFSETQ. DNA of the CDR3: TGCGCCAGCAGCTTTACAGGATCCTACGAGCAGTACTTC. Protein product: CASSFTGSYEQYF.

CDR3 loop: CASSSGRLYGYTF. CDR3 coding DNA: TGTGCCAGCAGCTCTGGACGGCTTTATGGCTACACCTTC. This chain joins TRBV5-4 and TRBJ1-2; D unclear. CDR1 and CDR2 from the germline V gene are SGHNT and YYREEE (reference sequence). Trimming pared 3 bases from V and 5 bases from J, leaving 11 bases between. The length of the CDR3 is 13 residues.

This clone appeared a single time. The gene calls are TRBV5-4 and TRBJ2-1, with 12 bases lining up with TRBD1. Germline-derived CDR1 and CDR2 are SGHNT and YYREEE (reference sequence). With 6 bases clipped from V and 6 bases from J, the junction kept 10 bases outside the gene matches. The CDR3 is 16 residues long. The CDR3 reads CASNKPGQGARNEQFF. CDR3 DNA sequence: TGTGCCAGCAACAAACCGGGACAGGGGGCTCGCAATGAGCAGTTCTTC.

This chain links TRBV5-1 with TRBJ2-1; a possible D gene is TRBD1 (6 bases). The CDR3 loop spans 15 amino acids. Germline V gene data show CDR1 as SGHRS and CDR2 as YFSETQ. The V and J ends lost 4 bases and 0 bases respectively, with 11 bases between them. This CDR3 reads CASSRTERSYNEQFF. CDR3 in DNA: TGCGCCAGCAGCCGGACAGAGCGCTCCTACAATGAGCAGTTCTTC.

The chain couples TRBV7-2 to TRBJ1-1; TRBD1 might be the D (5 bases). Germline V gene data show CDR1 as SGHTA and CDR2 as FQGNSA. The CDR3 is 13 amino acids. V lost 5 bases to trimming and J lost 4 bases, with 11 bases between them. The CDR3 bases are TGTGCCAGCAGCGCGCAGAGGGGCACTGAAGCTTTCTTT. Translation: CASSAQRGTEAFF.

The rearrangement uses TRBV7-9 and TRBJ1-2; TRBD1 matches 9 bases. V was pared by 5 bases and J by 5 bases, with 9 bases of the junction left unmatched. The length of the CDR3 is 15 residues. Germline V CDR1 and CDR2: SEHNR, FQNEAQ (reference sequence). CDR3 bases: TGTGCCAGCAGCCCACCATCCGACAGGGGGTATGGCTACACCTTC. Amino acids: CASSPPSDRGYGYTF.

The rearrangement links TRBV7-2 to TRBJ2-5; tentatively, D is TRBD2 (6 bases). The CDR3 runs to 17 residues. Germline V lookup: CDR1 SGHTA, CDR2 FQGNSA. Trimming left V 1 base short and J 5 bases short, with 20 bases between. In DNA form, the CDR3 reads TGTGCCAGCAGCTTAGTCCCCATCGGGTACGCGGGGGAGACCCAGTACTTC. Its protein is CASSLVPIGYAGETQYF.

The chain is built from TRBV18 and TRBJ2-7; TRBD1 might be the D (5 bases). Germline CDR1 and CDR2: KGHSH and LQKENI. This CDR3 spans 15 amino acids. Trimming took off 3 bases at V and 4 bases at J, with 16 bases between the two ends. DNA for the CDR3: TGTGCCAGCTCACCCCAGGGTGTGACCAAATACGAGCAGTACTTC. This encodes CASSPQGVTKYEQYF.

The chain recombines TRBV4-2 with TRBJ2-3; D is ambiguous. CDR3 length: 15 amino acids. Trimming removed 0 bases at V and 3 bases at J, with 10 bases between. In germline, CDR1 is LGHNA, CDR2 YNFKEQ. The CDR3 DNA follows: TGTGCCAGCAGCCAAGATCCCCCCAGAACAGATACGCAGTATTTT. It translates to CASSQDPPRTDTQYF.

V is TRBV19 and J is TRBJ2-7; perhaps TRBD2 as D (6 bases). CDR3 size: 14 residues. Germline CDR1 LNHDA, CDR2 SQIVND (reference sequence). V was cut by 4 bases and J by 3 bases, with 13 bases left in between. CDR3 DNA: TGTGCCAGTAGTACCCGGGGACTGATCTACGAGCAGTACTTC. This sequence encodes CASSTRGLIYEQYF.

This sequence joins TRBV7-2 and TRBJ1-1; D unresolved. The CDR3 runs to 15 residues. V was shortened by 1 base and J by 1 base, with 10 bases between the two germline ends. Germline-derived CDR1 and CDR2 are SGHTA and FQGNSA. CDR3 in DNA: TGTGCCAGCAGCTTAGTTGGTGGGAGGAACACTGAAGCTTTCTTT. This translates into CASSLVGGRNTEAFF.

CDR3 DNA: TGCGCCAGTGGGACAGGCGGAAACACCATATATTTT. Protein product: CASGTGGNTIYF. The chain employs TRBV5-1 and TRBJ1-3, with TRBD1 matching over 8 bases. CDR1 is SGHRS and CDR2 is YFSETQ in the germline V gene. This CDR3 contains 12 residues. Unmatched junction bases numbered 2, after V lost 8 bases and J lost 4 bases.

The chain is built from TRBV7-2 and TRBJ2-7, with 11 bases lining up with TRBD2. The CDR3 loop spans 15 amino acids. V dropped 5 bases and J dropped 0; count of bases not matched to a gene: 3. CDR1 and CDR2 from the germline V gene are SGHTA and FQGNSA. The CDR3 nucleotides are TGTGCCAGCAGCACTACTAGCGGGAGCTCCTACGAGCAGTACTTC. This encodes CASSTTSGSSYEQYF.

The J gene is TRBJ2-7, the V gene TRBV5-8; D is uncertain. Trimming removed 2 bases at V and 3 bases at J, with 6 bases between. Per germline, CDR1 SGHTS and CDR2 YDEGEE. The CDR3 extends over 12 amino acids. CDR3 DNA sequence: TGTGCCAGCAGCTTTGGACGCTACGAGCAGTACTTC. It is translated as CASSFGRYEQYF.